This T cell receptor (beta chain) was identified during a study of T cells after yellow fever vaccination. The CDR3 consists of 16 residues. CDR1 is GTSNPN and CDR2 is SVGIG in the germline V gene (reference sequence). Each CDR3 protein gets one entry after TCRdb re-called the 5' RACE reads with MiXCR. The sample includes 610,000 or so distinct CDR3 sequences, over 9% of them seen just once. In its sample, this clonotype was seen a few times. The J gene is TRBJ1-5, the V gene TRBV30; 8 bases are a match to TRBD1. The source of this sequence is a man between 25 and 39 years old who received the YFV17D yellow fever vaccine. Here the sequenced sample was PBMCs, taken on the day of the yellow fever booster vaccination. The DNA of the CDR3 is TGTGCGTCGGGAATTGGGGGACAGGTCGGGAGGGAGCCCCAGCATTTT. Protein product: CASGIGGQVGREPQHF.